These 16 T cell receptor beta chains share one sample of origin, sequenced in a study of cytomegalovirus exposure and HLA in healthy donors. 13 Jbeta primers and 60 Vbeta primers were used for the PCR. The assay was immunoSEQ multiplex PCR, and TCRdb's table has in-frame clones only and misses some. This table has more than 95,000 clones, over 60% appearing once. The sequenced sample consisted of PBMCs. The receptors shown here come from a man aged 25 to 40 in good health and CMV-seropositive.

CDR3 protein: CAISLAGGTDTQYF. DNA of the CDR3: TGTGCCATCAGCCTAGCGGGGGGGACAGATACGCAGTATTTT. The chain combines TRBV10-3 with TRBJ2-3; 12 nucleotides line up with TRBD2. The CDR3 extends over 14 amino acids. V trimming: 6 bases; J trimming: 3 bases; junction bases outside the gene matches: 1. Germline assignment: CDR1 ENHRY and CDR2 SYGVKD.

This clone was recorded a few times. The chain couples TRBV9 to TRBJ1-3; no definite D call. The CDR3 covers 15 residues. V lost 4 bases and J lost 4, with 15 bases in between. CDR1 and CDR2 (germline): SGDLS, YYNGEE. CDR3 loop: CASSPRSGSGNTIYF. DNA of the CDR3: TGTGCCAGCAGCCCCCGGAGCGGGTCCGGAAACACCATATATTTT.

The chain carries TRBV19 and TRBJ2-7; the D gene is possibly TRBD1 (5 bases). This CDR3 has 13 residues. The V end was cut by 6 bases, the J end by 4 bases, with 13 bases between. The germline CDR1 and CDR2 sequences are LNHDA and SQIVND (reference sequence). The CDR3 nucleotides are TGTGCCAGTAGGGCGACAGATGCTTACGAGCAGTACTTC. Amino acids: CASRATDAYEQYF.

The genes are TRBV5-1 and TRBJ2-3; D not resolved. The CDR3 runs 15 residues. V was clipped by 0 bases and J by 0 bases, with 8 bases between them. Germline assignment: CDR1 SGHRS and CDR2 YFSETQ. CDR3 protein: CASSLGGLSTDTQYF. The CDR3 bases are TGCGCCAGCAGCTTGGGAGGTCTTAGCACAGATACGCAGTATTTT.

The chain is built from TRBV30 and TRBJ1-2, with D unclear. The CDR3 spans 13 residues. V dropped 0 bases and J dropped 6 bases, with 11 bases sitting between them. In germline, CDR1 is GTSNPN, CDR2 SVGIG (reference sequence). CDR3 protein: CAWSVQSGNGYTF. The CDR3 coding sequence is TGTGCCTGGAGTGTACAATCGGGGAATGGCTACACCTTC.

The sample holds a few counts of this clone. This sequence joins TRBV9 and TRBJ2-3, with 8 positions matching TRBD2. After removal of 3 bases from V and 2 bases from J, the junction contained 2 bases not matched to a gene. Germline V gives CDR1 SGDLS, CDR2 YYNGEE. This CDR3 contains 14 residues. The CDR3 DNA reads TGTGCCAGCAGCGCGGGACTAGACACAGATACGCAGTATTTT. Translation gives CASSAGLDTDTQYF.

V gene TRBV30 combines with J gene TRBJ1-4; TRBD1 matches at 9 bases. Germline CDR1 and CDR2: GTSNPN and SVGIG (reference sequence). Germline trimming cut 5 bases from V and 7 bases from J; bases unmatched to any gene: 8. The CDR3 sequence is 14 residues long. The CDR3 loop is CAWASTGGFEKLFF. CDR3 nucleotides: TGTGCCTGGGCCTCGACAGGGGGGTTTGAAAAACTGTTTTTT. The entire variable domain, with the rest obtained from reference TRBV30 and TRBJ1-4, is as follows: SQTIHQWPATLVQPVGSPLSLECTVEGTSNPNLYWYRQAAGRGLQLLFYSVGIGQISSEVPQNLSASRPQDRQFILSSKKLLLSDSGFYLCAWASTGGFEKLFFGSGTQLSVL.

The V call is TRBV9, the J call TRBJ2-5; TRBD2 is a possible D gene (7 bases). The CDR3 spans 15 residues. V gave up 0 bases and J gave up 5 bases, with 14 bases separating them. From germline, CDR1 is SGDLS and CDR2 YYNGEE. The CDR3 nucleotides read TGTGCCAGCAGCGTAGGGTCCGGGGGGCGGGAGACCCAGTACTTC. It translates to CASSVGSGGRETQYF.

The chain combines TRBV11-3 with TRBJ2-7, with D perhaps matching TRBD2 (6 bases). The germline gives CDR1 SGHNT, CDR2 YENEEA. CDR3 length: 19 amino acids. Deletions cut 3 bases from V and 4 bases from J, with 28 bases between. Here the CDR3 DNA reads TGTGCCAGCAGCTTTGAGCGGCTAGCGCTCAGGGCCAGGTTATACGAGCAGTACTTC. Protein product: CASSFERLALRARLYEQYF. Together with reference TRBV11-3 and TRBJ2-7, the CDR3 gives the full variable domain: EAGVVQSPRYKIIEKKQPVAFWCNPISGHNTLYWYLQNLGQGPELLIRYENEEAVDDSQLPKDRFSAERLKGVDSTLKIQPAELGDSAVYLCASSFERLALRARLYEQYFGPGTRLTVT.

The rearrangement links TRBV29-1 to TRBJ2-4, with D maybe TRBD2 (5 bases). Per germline, CDR1 SQVTM and CDR2 ANQGSEA. The CDR3 is 14 amino acids. The V end was cut by 4 bases, the J end by 2 bases, with 12 bases between. In DNA form, the CDR3 reads TGCAGCGTTGTCTTCGGGGTTCCCAAAAACATTCAGTACTTC. It specifies CSVVFGVPKNIQYF.

The gene calls are TRBV5-1 and TRBJ2-3, with TRBD2 matching over 8 bases. The CDR3 covers 18 residues. V shed 2 bases and J 6 bases; nucleotides not matched to a gene: 17. Germline loops: CDR1 SGHRS, CDR2 YFSETQ. The CDR3 sequence is CASSFAASGPSPLDTQYF. CDR3 bases: TGCGCCAGCAGCTTCGCAGCTAGCGGGCCTAGCCCGTTGGATACGCAGTATTTT.

The chain is built from TRBV19 and TRBJ2-3, with 11 bases identical to TRBD1. Germline V gene sequence: CDR1 LNHDA, CDR2 SQIVND (reference sequence). The V and J ends lost 3 bases and 2 bases, in that order; junction bases with no gene match: 4. This CDR3 is 16 amino acids long. Written as DNA, the CDR3 is TGTGCCAGTAGTATTGGGGACAGGGGGTACACAGATACGCAGTATTTT. Translated: CASSIGDRGYTDTQYF.

V and J are TRBV28 and TRBJ1-1, with no clear D. With 5 bases removed from V and 1 base from J, the gap between germline ends came to 14 bases. CDR1 is MDHEN and CDR2 is SYDVKM in the germline V gene. The length of the CDR3 is 15 residues. The CDR3 DNA sequence: TGTGCCAGCAGTGCACCCCCGACGGGGAACACTGAAGCTTTCTTT. Translating gives CASSAPPTGNTEAFF. The whole variable domain, remainder taken from reference TRBV28 and TRBJ1-1, is DVKVTQSSRYLVKRTGEKVFLECVQDMDHENMFWYRQDPGLGLRLIYFSYDVKMKEKGDIPEGYSVSREKKERFSLILESASTNQTSMYLCASSAPPTGNTEAFFGQGTRLTVV.

This chain uses TRBV28 with TRBJ2-4; 11 nucleotides align to TRBD2. The germline CDR1 and CDR2 sequences are MDHEN and SYDVKM. This CDR3 is 16 amino acids long. Germline trimming cut 7 bases from V and 3 bases from J; bases unmatched to any gene: 8. CDR3: CASTLSGGADKNIQYF. In DNA form, the CDR3 reads TGTGCCAGCACCCTTAGCGGGGGGGCCGACAAAAACATTCAGTACTTC.

This sequence joins TRBV4-3 and TRBJ1-2; TRBD1 aligns across 7 bases. The junction had 10 bases not matched to a gene; V was cut back by 4 bases and J by 5 bases. Per the germline V gene, CDR1 is LGHNA and CDR2 is YSLEER. This CDR3 contains 15 residues. DNA for the CDR3: TGCGCCAGCAGCCCCAGACAGGGTACTGAATATGGCTACACCTTC. Encoded protein: CASSPRQGTEYGYTF.

The rearrangement links TRBV7-8 to TRBJ2-2, with 7 bases lining up with TRBD2. The V gene end was trimmed by 1 base and the J gene end by 3 bases; junction bases not matched to a gene: 14. The CDR3 loop spans 19 amino acids. Germline V gene sequence: CDR1 SGHVS, CDR2 FQNEAQ. CDR3: CASSLVAPMAGVYTGELFF. The CDR3 DNA reads TGTGCCAGCAGCTTAGTCGCCCCTATGGCGGGAGTGTACACCGGGGAGCTGTTTTTT.